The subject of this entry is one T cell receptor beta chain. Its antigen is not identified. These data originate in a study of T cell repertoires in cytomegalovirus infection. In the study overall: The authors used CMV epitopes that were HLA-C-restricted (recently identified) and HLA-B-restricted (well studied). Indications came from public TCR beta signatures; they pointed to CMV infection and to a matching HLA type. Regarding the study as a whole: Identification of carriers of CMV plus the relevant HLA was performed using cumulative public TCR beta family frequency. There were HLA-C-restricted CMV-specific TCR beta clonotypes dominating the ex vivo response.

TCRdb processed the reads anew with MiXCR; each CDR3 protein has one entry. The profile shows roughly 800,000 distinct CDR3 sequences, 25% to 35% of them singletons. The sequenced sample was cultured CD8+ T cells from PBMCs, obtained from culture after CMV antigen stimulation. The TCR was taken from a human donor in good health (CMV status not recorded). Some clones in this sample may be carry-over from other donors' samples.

CDR3 residues: CASSLSGTHTINEQFF. CDR3 bases: TGTGCCAGCAGTTTATCCGGGACTCATACGATCAATGAGCAGTTCTTC. This chain uses TRBV27 with TRBJ2-1, with D possibly matching TRBD2 (6 bases). The CDR3 loop spans 16 amino acids. V lost 0 bases and J lost 6, with 15 bases in between. Germline lookup yields CDR1 MNHEY and CDR2 SMNVEV (reference sequence).